This T cell receptor beta chain was documented in a study of cytomegalovirus exposure and HLA in healthy donors. Points from the study as a whole: The authors considered a cluster of highly shared sequence variants likely to be a sequencing artifact. It was taken for granted in presence/absence analyses that sequencing depth across donors was roughly uniform.

PCR was performed using 60 Vbeta and 13 Jbeta primers. Assay: immunoSEQ multiplex PCR; the TCRdb copy retains only in-frame clones and omits some. Across around 51,000 clones, the top ten clones capture 25% to 30% of the sample. In regard to this clone: The antigen remains undetermined.

The ends lost 0 bases at V and 10 bases at J; junction bases unmatched: 6. The CDR3 covers 14 residues. Germline V lookup: CDR1 KGHSY, CDR2 FQNENV. This chain uses TRBV16 with TRBJ2-1; 7 bases agree with TRBD1. This TCR came from a middle-aged man in good health and CMV-seropositive. Sample: PBMCs. The CDR3 nucleotides read TGTGCCAGCAGCCAATCGGGGGACAGCCAAGAGCAGTTCTTC. Protein product: CASSQSGDSQEQFF.